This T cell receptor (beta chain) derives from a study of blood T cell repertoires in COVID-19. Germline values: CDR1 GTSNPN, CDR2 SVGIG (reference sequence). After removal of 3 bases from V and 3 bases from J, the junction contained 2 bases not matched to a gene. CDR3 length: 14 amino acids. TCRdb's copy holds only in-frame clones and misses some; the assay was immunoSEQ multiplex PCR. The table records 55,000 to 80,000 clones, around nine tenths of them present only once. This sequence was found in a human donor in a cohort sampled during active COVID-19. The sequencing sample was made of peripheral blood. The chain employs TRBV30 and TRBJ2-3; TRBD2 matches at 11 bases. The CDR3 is CAWSRTSGTDTQYF. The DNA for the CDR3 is TGTGCCTGGAGCAGGACTAGCGGGACAGATACGCAGTATTTT.